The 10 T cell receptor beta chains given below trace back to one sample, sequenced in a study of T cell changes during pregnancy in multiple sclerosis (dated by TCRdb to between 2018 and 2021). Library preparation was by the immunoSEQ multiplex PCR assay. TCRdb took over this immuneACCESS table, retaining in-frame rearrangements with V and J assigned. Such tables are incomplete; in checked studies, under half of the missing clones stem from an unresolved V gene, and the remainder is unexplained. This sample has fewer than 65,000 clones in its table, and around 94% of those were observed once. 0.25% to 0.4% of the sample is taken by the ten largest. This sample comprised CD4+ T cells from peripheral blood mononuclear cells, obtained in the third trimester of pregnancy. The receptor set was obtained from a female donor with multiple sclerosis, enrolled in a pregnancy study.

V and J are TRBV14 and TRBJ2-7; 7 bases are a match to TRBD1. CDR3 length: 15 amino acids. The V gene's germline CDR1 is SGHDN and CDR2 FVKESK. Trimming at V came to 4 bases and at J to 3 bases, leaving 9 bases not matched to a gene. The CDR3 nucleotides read TGTGCCAGCAGCCCTCGGACAGGCTACTTCTACGAGCAGTACTTC. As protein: CASSPRTGYFYEQYF.

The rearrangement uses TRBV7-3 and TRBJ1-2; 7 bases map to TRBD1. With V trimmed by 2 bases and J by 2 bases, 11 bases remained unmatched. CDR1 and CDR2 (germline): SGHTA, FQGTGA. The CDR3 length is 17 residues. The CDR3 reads CASSLVGAGGENYGYTF. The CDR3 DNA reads TGTGCCAGCAGCTTAGTAGGGGCAGGGGGAGAAAACTATGGCTACACCTTC.

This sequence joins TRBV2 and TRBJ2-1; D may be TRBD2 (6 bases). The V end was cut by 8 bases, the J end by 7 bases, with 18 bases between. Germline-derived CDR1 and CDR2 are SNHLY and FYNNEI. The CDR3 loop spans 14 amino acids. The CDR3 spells CASRLEGLINEQFF. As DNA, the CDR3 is TGTGCCAGCCGACTGGAGGGCCTAATTAATGAGCAGTTCTTC.

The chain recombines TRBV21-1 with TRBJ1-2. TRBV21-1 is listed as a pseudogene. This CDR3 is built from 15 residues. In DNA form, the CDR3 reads TGTGCCAGCAGCAAAGGGCGGGACCGGGGCTATGGCTACACCTTC. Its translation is CASSKGRDRGYGYTF.

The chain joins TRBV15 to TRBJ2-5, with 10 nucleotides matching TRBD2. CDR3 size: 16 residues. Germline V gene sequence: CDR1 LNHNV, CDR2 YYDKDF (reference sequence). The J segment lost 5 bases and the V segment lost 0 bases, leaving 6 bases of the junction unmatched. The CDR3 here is CATSRERGTSDETQYF. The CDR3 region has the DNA TGTGCCACCAGCAGAGAACGGGGGACTAGCGATGAGACCCAGTACTTC.

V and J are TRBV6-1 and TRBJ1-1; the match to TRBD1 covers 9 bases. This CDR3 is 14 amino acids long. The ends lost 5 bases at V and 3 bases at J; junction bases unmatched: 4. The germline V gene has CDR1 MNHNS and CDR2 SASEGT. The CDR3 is CASSLGTGYTEAFF. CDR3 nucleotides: TGTGCCAGCAGTCTAGGGACAGGGTACACTGAAGCTTTCTTT.

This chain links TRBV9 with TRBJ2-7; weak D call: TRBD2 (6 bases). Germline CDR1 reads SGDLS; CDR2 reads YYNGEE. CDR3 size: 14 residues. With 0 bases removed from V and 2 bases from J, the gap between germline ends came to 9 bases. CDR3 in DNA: TGTGCCAGCAGCGTAGGCGGGGCCGCCTACGAGCAGTACTTC. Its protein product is CASSVGGAAYEQYF.

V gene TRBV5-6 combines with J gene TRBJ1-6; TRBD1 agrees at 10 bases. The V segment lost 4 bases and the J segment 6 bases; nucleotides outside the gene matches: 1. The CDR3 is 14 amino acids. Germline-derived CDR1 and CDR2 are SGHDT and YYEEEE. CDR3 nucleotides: TGTGCCAGCAGCAGGGACAGGGGTAATTCACCCCTCCACTTT. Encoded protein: CASSRDRGNSPLHF.

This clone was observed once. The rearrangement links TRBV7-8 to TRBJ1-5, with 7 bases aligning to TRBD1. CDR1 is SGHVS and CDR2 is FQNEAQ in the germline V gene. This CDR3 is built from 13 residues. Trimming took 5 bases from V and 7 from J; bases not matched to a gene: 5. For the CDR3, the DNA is TGTGCCAGCAGCAAACGACAGGGACAGCCCCAGCATTTT. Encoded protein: CASSKRQGQPQHF.

The CDR3 DNA follows: TGTGCCAGCAGCGTAGGAGGGACTAATGAAAAACTGTTTTTT. As protein: CASSVGGTNEKLFF. This rearrangement joins TRBV9 to TRBJ1-4; D gene uncertain. CDR3 length: 14 residues. With 0 bases removed from V and 2 bases from J, the gap between germline ends came to 5 bases. Looked up from germline, CDR1 is SGDLS and CDR2 is YYNGEE.